The 8 T cell receptor beta chains below were found in one sample sequenced in a study of OX40 agonist ivuxolimab in advanced cancers. The method was immunoSEQ multiplex PCR; TCRdb's version includes in-frame clones alone and lacks a portion of them. Altogether some 150,000 clones are present, approximately 94% being singletons, with the ten largest covering more than 0.9%. The sample was CD4+ or CD8+ T cells sorted from blood, taken in a trial of the OX40 agonist ivuxolimab. Receptors were obtained from an adult with an advanced solid tumor such as melanoma, head and neck, liver or kidney cancer.

The table lists this clone with a count of one. This sequence joins TRBV7-8 and TRBJ1-2; no clear D gene. V was pared by 3 bases and J by 1 base, with 9 bases between. CDR3 length equals 14 residues. In germline, CDR1 is SGHVS, CDR2 FQNEAQ. The CDR3 DNA reads TGTGCCAGCAGCTTTGGGGAGCTTAACTATGGCTACACCTTC. Translating it yields CASSFGELNYGYTF.

The rearrangement joins TRBV6-6 to TRBJ2-7, with 9 nucleotides matching TRBD2. The CDR3 runs to 16 residues. The germline V gene encodes CDR1 MNHNY and CDR2 SVGAGI (reference sequence). With 2 bases clipped from V and 2 bases from J, the junction kept 7 bases outside the gene matches. CDR3 sequence (DNA): TGTGCCAGCAGTTACAGGGGGACTAGCATTACCTACGAGCAGTACTTC. It yields the protein CASSYRGTSITYEQYF.

The rearrangement links TRBV6-1 to TRBJ2-7; 8 nucleotides match TRBD2. This CDR3 spans 14 amino acids. After removal of 6 bases from V and 7 bases from J, the junction contained 11 bases not matched to a gene. The germline gives CDR1 MNHNS, CDR2 SASEGT. CDR3 DNA: TGTGCCAGCAGGGGGGTTCTGGCGGGGGGTGAGCAGTACTTC. Its protein product is CASRGVLAGGEQYF.

This clone was recorded once. CDR3 bases: TGTGCCAGCAGCTACGACAGGCTTACCTACGAGCAGTACTTC. Encoded protein: CASSYDRLTYEQYF. The J gene is TRBJ2-7, the V gene TRBV14, with a tentative D call TRBD1 (6 bases). Germline V gene data show CDR1 as SGHDN and CDR2 as FVKESK. V was clipped by 5 bases and J by 2 bases, with 13 bases between them. This CDR3 has 14 residues.

The chain carries TRBV7-9 and TRBJ2-1; TRBD1 matches 8 bases. The V and J ends lost 5 bases and 5 bases, in that order; junction bases with no gene match: 8. The CDR3 length is 15 residues. Germline CDR1 and CDR2: SEHNR and FQNEAQ (reference sequence). The CDR3 nucleotides read TGTGCCAGCAGCCCCGACAGGGGTCGGAACAATGAGCAGTTCTTC. Residues: CASSPDRGRNNEQFF.

The chain carries TRBV5-1 and TRBJ1-1; tentative D call: TRBD1 (5 bases). The CDR3 is 15 amino acids. V gave up 5 bases and J gave up 0 bases, with 14 bases separating them. CDR1 is SGHRS, CDR2 YFSETQ, per germline. The CDR3 DNA sequence: TGCGCCAGCAGGGAAAAGACAGACATGAACACTGAAGCTTTCTTT. As protein: CASREKTDMNTEAFF.

The chain recombines TRBV7-2 with TRBJ2-1; TRBD2 is a possible D gene (7 bases). Trimming cost V 7 bases and J 8 bases, with 18 bases left between them. The CDR3 loop spans 14 amino acids. CDR1 SGHTA and CDR2 FQGNSA come from the germline V gene. The CDR3 loop is CASTPLGGDDEQFF. The CDR3 DNA reads TGTGCCAGCACCCCATTAGGGGGGGATGATGAGCAGTTCTTC.

This sequence joins TRBV4-3 and TRBJ2-7; D remains unclear. The germline V and J ends were trimmed by 2 bases and 2 bases, with 16 bases remaining between them. The CDR3 is 16 residues long. Germline V gene lookup returns CDR1 LGHNA and CDR2 YSLEER. DNA of the CDR3: TGCGCCAGCAGCCAAAGGTTAAGCGCCGTGACCTACGAGCAGTACTTC. It yields the protein CASSQRLSAVTYEQYF.